A single T cell receptor beta chain is shown here with its context. A junction boundary mismatches the germline segment, possibly from a read error. CDR3 length equals 14 residues. The germline gives CDR1 SGDLS, CDR2 YYNGEE. The data were taken from a study of blood T cells in healthy people across ages. It was with a sample-barcoded 5' primer and a J-beta primer mix that a second PCR of roughly 7 to 12 cycles was run. TCRdb ran MiXCR on the 5' RACE reads and lists one entry per CDR3 protein. The sample carries around 1.5 million distinct CDR3 sequences, about 43% recorded once. The specimen was blood. The chain recombines TRBV9 with TRBJ2-5, with TRBD2 identical over 8 bases. The TCR comes from a young woman in good health. For the CDR3, the DNA is TGTGCCTGCAGCGTAGCTACGGGACTAGGTGACCAGTACTTC. This sequence encodes CACSVATGLGDQYF. Full variable domain (rest looked up from reference TRBV9 and TRBJ2-5): DSGVTQTPKHLITATGQRVTLRCSPRSGDLSVYWYQQSLDQGLQFLIQYYNGEERAKGNILERFSAQQFPDLHSELNLSSLELGDSALYFCACSVATGLGDQYFGPGTRLLVL.